The 16 T cell receptor beta chains listed next were all sequenced from one sample in a study of shared clonotypes between healthy human individuals. TCRdb's table, derived via immunoSEQ multiplex PCR, lists solely in-frame clones and lacks some. The sample consists of a few million clones, 85% to 95% of them appearing once. The sequencing sample was made of naive CD4+ T cells sorted from blood. Subset specified: CD45RA+ positively selected. These TCRs come from a man aged 18 to 35 in good health.

The rearrangement joins TRBV4-1 to TRBJ2-1, with D uncertain. The germline V gene has CDR1 MGHRA and CDR2 YSYEKL. The CDR3 length is 16 residues. Trimming took off 0 bases at V and 0 bases at J, with 9 bases between the two ends. The CDR3 is CASSQDGLSSYNEQFF. DNA of the CDR3: TGCGCCAGCAGCCAAGATGGCTTGAGCTCCTACAATGAGCAGTTCTTC.

The V and J genes are TRBV15 and TRBJ1-6; D might be TRBD1 (6 bases). V shed 0 bases and J shed 7 bases, with 16 bases lying between them. Germline values: CDR1 LNHNV, CDR2 YYDKDF (reference sequence). The CDR3 totals 17 residues. CDR3 region: CATSRDLRGLGNSPLHF. The CDR3 region has the DNA TGTGCCACCAGCAGAGATCTGCGGGGGCTGGGCAATTCACCCCTCCACTTT.

The chain employs TRBV27 and TRBJ1-4; D perhaps matches TRBD1 (6 bases). Between the trimmed V and J ends, which lost 5 bases and 8 bases, there was a span of 12 bases. This CDR3 is built from 13 residues. CDR1 is MNHEY and CDR2 is SMNVEV in the germline V gene (reference sequence). The CDR3 DNA follows: TGTGCCAGCAGTCCTCGGACAGCCGAAAAACTGTTTTTT. This encodes CASSPRTAEKLFF.

Comments on this clone: Other DNA sequences from this sample encode an identical CDR3 as well. The chain employs TRBV9 and TRBJ1-2, with D possibly TRBD1 on 6 matching bases. The CDR3 consists of 14 residues. Germline CDR1 and CDR2: SGDLS and YYNGEE. The germline V and J ends were trimmed by 0 bases and 4 bases, with 10 bases remaining between them. DNA of the CDR3: TGTGCCAGCAGCGTAGCGGGGGGCGGCTATGGCTACACCTTC. As protein: CASSVAGGGYGYTF.

The chain recombines TRBV2 with TRBJ2-7, with TRBD1 identical over 7 bases. Per germline, CDR1 SNHLY and CDR2 FYNNEI. J gave up 2 bases and V 6 bases, and 10 bases lay outside the gene matches. The CDR3 covers 15 residues. CDR3 protein: CASRAPTGSPYEQYF. As DNA, the CDR3 is TGTGCCAGCAGGGCCCCGACAGGGTCCCCCTACGAGCAGTACTTC.

On this clone: Other DNA sequences of this sample code for an identical CDR3. The chain carries TRBV27 and TRBJ1-2, with a tentative D call TRBD1 (5 bases). The length of the CDR3 is 13 residues. Per the germline V gene, CDR1 is MNHEY and CDR2 is SMNVEV (reference sequence). Trimming cost V 2 bases and J 4 bases, with 8 bases left between them. The CDR3 here is CASSLTGGYGYTF. CDR3 bases: TGTGCCAGCAGTTTAACAGGCGGCTATGGCTACACCTTC.

This rearrangement joins TRBV4-1 to TRBJ2-3, with a possible D match to TRBD1 (8 bases). Trimming stripped 4 bases from V and 1 base from J, with 15 bases between. The V gene's germline CDR1 is MGHRA and CDR2 YSYEKL. The CDR3 runs 16 residues. CDR3 loop: CASSPQGAGGTDTQYF. The DNA for the CDR3 is TGCGCCAGCAGCCCTCAGGGGGCGGGAGGCACAGATACGCAGTATTTT.

This chain connects TRBV7-9 to TRBJ2-3; D uncertain. CDR1 and CDR2 (germline): SEHNR, FQNEAQ (reference sequence). Trimming took 0 bases from V and 10 from J, leaving 11 bases between them. The CDR3 sequence is 13 residues long. The CDR3 loop is CASSLATSGSQYF. CDR3 in DNA: TGTGCCAGCAGCTTAGCGACTTCGGGTTCGCAGTATTTT.

The chain uses TRBV7-2 and TRBJ1-6; no firm D call. Germline CDR1 and CDR2: SGHTA and FQGNSA. The CDR3 covers 15 residues. Trimming left V 5 bases short and J 7 bases short, with 15 bases between. DNA for the CDR3: TGTGCCAGCAGCCTGCGTGTGGGCTGGAATTCACCCCTCCACTTT. It translates to CASSLRVGWNSPLHF.

Regarding this clone: The junction does not match germline at one end; this may be a read error. This chain joins TRBV11-2 and TRBJ2-1, with 9 positions matching TRBD2. This CDR3 contains 16 residues. From germline, CDR1 is SGHAT and CDR2 FQNNGV. The CDR3 nucleotides read TGTGCCAGCAGTTTAGCTCCTAGCGGGGTGGTCAATGAGCAGTTCTTC. This codes for CASSLAPSGVVNEQFF.

This chain links TRBV18 with TRBJ2-3, with 14 bases matching TRBD2. The CDR3 is made up of 17 amino acids. Per germline, CDR1 KGHSH and CDR2 LQKENI. V was pared by 0 bases and J by 3 bases, with 2 bases of the junction left unmatched. The CDR3 bases are TGTGCCAGCTCACCACCGACTAGCGGGGGGGTAACAGATACGCAGTATTTT. Amino acids: CASSPPTSGGVTDTQYF.

This clone showed up just once. Other DNA sequences in this sample translate to the same CDR3. The V gene is TRBV5-1, the J gene TRBJ2-5; D gene uncertain. The CDR3 length is 14 residues. V gave up 1 base and J gave up 0 bases, with 7 bases separating them. Germline V gene data show CDR1 as SGHRS and CDR2 as YFSETQ. The CDR3 DNA reads TGCGCCAGCAGCTTGCGAACAGACCAAGAGACCCAGTACTTC. This gives the protein CASSLRTDQETQYF.

The chain links TRBV29-1 to TRBJ2-7, with D tentatively TRBD1 (5 bases). CDR1 and CDR2 from the germline V gene are SQVTM and ANQGSEA. Deletions cut 7 bases from V and 1 base from J, with 17 bases between. The CDR3 length is 14 residues. CDR3 protein: CSARGGAGSYEQYF. The CDR3 nucleotides read TGCAGCGCCAGAGGTGGGGCCGGGTCCTACGAGCAGTACTTC.

This clone was counted a single time. The V call is TRBV7-4, the J call TRBJ2-2; weak D call: TRBD2 (6 bases). Germline V gives CDR1 SGHVT, CDR2 SQSDAQ. Trimming removed 3 bases from V and 3 bases from J, with 17 bases in between. This CDR3 is 17 amino acids long. The CDR3 here is CASSLVSGGADTGELFF. The CDR3 DNA sequence: TGTGCCAGCAGCTTGGTAAGTGGAGGGGCGGACACCGGGGAGCTGTTTTTT.

This chain connects TRBV28 to TRBJ1-2; no definite D call. Germline CDR1 and CDR2: MDHEN and SYDVKM. The CDR3 length is 14 residues. V lost 7 bases and J lost 4, with 16 bases in between. The CDR3 bases are TGTGCCAGCACTCGATCCGGGATATCCTATGGCTACACCTTC. Protein product: CASTRSGISYGYTF.

V usage is TRBV6-1 and J usage is TRBJ2-2, with TRBD1 matching over 8 bases. With V trimmed by 6 bases and J by 2 bases, 5 bases remained unmatched. The CDR3 runs to 15 residues. CDR1 is MNHNS, CDR2 SASEGT, per germline. CDR3 region: CASRRGQANTGELFF. In DNA form, the CDR3 reads TGTGCCAGCAGAAGGGGACAGGCAAACACCGGGGAGCTGTTTTTT.